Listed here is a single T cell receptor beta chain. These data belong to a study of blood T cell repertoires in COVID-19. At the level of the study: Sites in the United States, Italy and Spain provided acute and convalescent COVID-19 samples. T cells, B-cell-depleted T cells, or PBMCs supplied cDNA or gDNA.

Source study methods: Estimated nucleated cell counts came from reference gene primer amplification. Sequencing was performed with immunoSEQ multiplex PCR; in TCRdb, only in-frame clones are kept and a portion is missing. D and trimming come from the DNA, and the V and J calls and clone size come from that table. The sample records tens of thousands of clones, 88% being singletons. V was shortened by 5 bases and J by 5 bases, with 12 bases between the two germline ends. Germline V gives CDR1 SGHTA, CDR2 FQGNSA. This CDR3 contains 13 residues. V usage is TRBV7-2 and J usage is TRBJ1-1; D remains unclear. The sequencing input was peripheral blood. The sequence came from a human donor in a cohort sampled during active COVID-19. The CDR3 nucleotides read TGTGCCAGCAGCCCGGCGGTGAGGACTGAAGCTTTCTTT. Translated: CASSPAVRTEAFF.